Shown below are 32 T cell receptor beta chains from a single sample sequenced in a study of T cells in Graves' hyperthyroidism and ophthalmopathy. RNA transcripts were the template for amplifying TCR beta CDR3 regions. Researchers ran a first-round RT-PCR on the TCR CDR3 using the HTBI primer set. MiXCR was run by TCRdb on the multiplex PCR reads, yielding one entry per CDR3 protein. The sample yields about 290,000 distinct CDR3 sequences, roughly 15% seen once. The sequencing sample was made of blood. The receptors derive from a woman between 40 and 55 years old with Graves' hyperthyroidism.

In this sample, this clonotype turned up many times. The CDR3 DNA reads as TGCAGCGTATCGATGGAGGGCCGGGTCAATGAGCAGTTCTTC. Translation: CSVSMEGRVNEQFF. The chain employs TRBV29-1 and TRBJ2-1, with TRBD2 as a possible D gene (6 bases). From germline, CDR1 is SQVTM and CDR2 ANQGSEA. The CDR3 extends over 14 amino acids. V was clipped by 6 bases and J by 6 bases, with 18 bases between them.

Notes on this clonotype: This may stem from a read error, because a much larger clone lies one nucleotide away. This chain joins TRBV14 and TRBJ1-2; TRBD1 might be the D (5 bases). The V end lost 3 bases, the J end lost 5 bases, and 7 bases lay between the germline ends. Germline V gene lookup returns CDR1 SGHDN and CDR2 FVKESK. This CDR3 region has 12 residues. As DNA, the CDR3 is TGTGCCAGCAGCCACGGGACTTATGGCTACACCTTC. This codes for CASSHGTYGYTF. The full variable domain, in which reference TRBV14 and TRBJ1-2 provide the parts outside the CDR3, is EAGVTQFPSHSVIEKGQTVTLRCDPISGHDNLYWYRRVMGKEIKFLLHFVKESKQDESGMPNNRFLAERTGGTYSTLKVQPAELEDSGVYFCASSHGTYGYTFGSGTRLTVV.

The gene calls are TRBV19 and TRBJ2-2, with 12 bases lining up with TRBD2. The CDR3 is 16 amino acids. The germline V gene encodes CDR1 LNHDA and CDR2 SQIVND (reference sequence). V lost 5 bases, J lost 2 bases, and 3 bases stayed unmatched. The CDR3: CASSQGLAGNTGELFF. DNA for the CDR3: TGTGCCAGTAGTCAGGGACTAGCGGGTAACACCGGGGAGCTGTTTTTT.

This clonotype was seen many times. The genes are TRBV3-1 and TRBJ1-1; D is perhaps TRBD1 (6 bases). Germline V gives CDR1 LGHDT, CDR2 YNNKEL (reference sequence). V lost 8 bases to trimming and J lost 6 bases, with 16 bases between them. CDR3 length: 13 amino acids. The CDR3 here is CASGVGGVAEAFF. The CDR3 nucleotides are TGTGCCAGCGGGGTGGGGGGCGTCGCTGAAGCTTTCTTT.

Many counts were recorded for this clonotype. The chain is built from TRBV10-3 and TRBJ1-4, with D perhaps matching TRBD1 (5 bases). The CDR3 has 15 amino acids. V lost 6 bases and J lost 8, with 19 bases in between. Germline CDR1 ENHRY, CDR2 SYGVKD. DNA for the CDR3: TGTGCCATCAGCGACAAGACAGCTGCTTCGGAAAAACTGTTTTTT. Protein product: CAISDKTAASEKLFF.

This clonotype was seen many times. This chain uses TRBV6-1 with TRBJ1-1; no reliable D call. The length of the CDR3 is 13 residues. Germline assignment: CDR1 MNHNS and CDR2 SASEGT. V lost 4 bases and J 1 base, leaving 7 bases between the germline ends. The DNA for the CDR3 is TGTGCCAGCAGTGTGACAAAGAACACTGAAGCTTTCTTT. It codes for CASSVTKNTEAFF.

In this sample, this clonotype turned up a few times. V gene TRBV3-1 combines with J gene TRBJ2-3; 9 bases line up with TRBD2. V trimming: 4 bases; J trimming: 4 bases; junction bases outside the gene matches: 6. The germline CDR1 and CDR2 sequences are LGHDT and YNNKEL (reference sequence). There are 15 residues in the CDR3. The CDR3 loop is CASSRSLAGSDTQYF. CDR3 DNA sequence: TGTGCCAGCAGCCGATCTCTAGCGGGATCAGATACGCAGTATTTT.

This clonotype was detected many times. The chain employs TRBV11-3 and TRBJ2-4, with 9 nucleotides matching TRBD1. The germline CDR1 and CDR2 sequences are SGHNT and YENEEA. J gave up 2 bases and V 0 bases, and 5 bases lay outside the gene matches. The length of the CDR3 is 17 residues. CDR3 in DNA: TGTGCCAGCAGCTTAGATCTGGGGACAGGGACCAAAAACATTCAGTACTTC. Translating gives CASSLDLGTGTKNIQYF.

Ten or more counts support this clonotype. The chain couples TRBV7-2 to TRBJ2-5; unclear D gene. This CDR3 region has 12 residues. The V and J ends lost 1 base and 7 bases respectively, with 7 bases between them. Germline V gene lookup returns CDR1 SGHTA and CDR2 FQGNSA. This chain's CDR3 is CASSLDGGTQYF. The CDR3 nucleotides read TGTGCCAGCAGCTTAGACGGCGGGACCCAGTACTTC.

This chain joins TRBV12-3 or TRBV12-4 and TRBJ2-1; 7 nucleotides line up with TRBD2. V lost 3 bases and J lost 5; bases outside the gene matches: 4. CDR3 length equals 14 residues. CDR3 nucleotide sequence: TGTGCCAGCAGTTTGGGGGGGGGGAACAATGAGCAGTTCTTC. Encoded protein: CASSLGGGNNEQFF.

This clonotype has at least ten counts. J is TRBJ1-3 and V is TRBV10-3; D is unresolved. CDR3 size: 12 residues. V dropped 7 bases and J dropped 2 bases, with 6 bases sitting between them. The V gene's germline CDR1 is ENHRY and CDR2 SYGVKD. CDR3 residues: CAIKGTGNTIYF. Written as DNA, the CDR3 is TGTGCCATCAAAGGTACTGGAAACACCATATATTTT.

There are many counts of this clonotype. J is TRBJ2-5 and V is TRBV7-9; D is undetermined. Trimming removed 5 bases at V and 9 bases at J, with 10 bases between. There are 11 residues in the CDR3. The germline CDR1 and CDR2 sequences are SEHNR and FQNEAQ (reference sequence). CDR3 sequence reads: CASSRSWAQYF. DNA of the CDR3: TGTGCCAGCAGCCGTAGTTGGGCCCAGTACTTC. The full variable domain, with the rest looked up from reference TRBV7-9 and TRBJ2-5, is DTGVSQNPRHKITKRGQNVTFRCDPISEHNRLYWYRQTLGQGPEFLTYFQNEAQLEKSRLLSDRFSAERPKGSFSTLEIQRTEQGDSAMYLCASSRSWAQYFGPGTRLLVL.

J is TRBJ2-3 and V is TRBV5-4; TRBD1 matches 8 bases. Trimming removed 4 bases from V and 6 bases from J; junction bases left unmatched: 13. The CDR3 has 16 residues. Germline lookup yields CDR1 SGHNT and CDR2 YYREEE (reference sequence). CDR3 protein: CASSGQGPQGRDTQYF. CDR3 DNA sequence: TGTGCCAGCAGCGGACAGGGACCTCAGGGTAGGGATACGCAGTATTTT.

This clonotype was seen at least ten times. V gene TRBV10-3 combines with J gene TRBJ2-3; 8 nucleotides line up with TRBD2. From germline, CDR1 is ENHRY and CDR2 SYGVKD. The CDR3 spans 16 residues. V dropped 0 bases and J dropped 0; count of bases not matched to a gene: 2. The CDR3 DNA reads TGTGCCATCAGTGAGTCTAGCGGGGCTAGCACAGATACGCAGTATTTT. Its translation: CAISESSGASTDTQYF.

This clonotype appeared many times. The chain uses TRBV7-9 and TRBJ1-1; D uncertain. Germline loops: CDR1 SEHNR, CDR2 FQNEAQ (reference sequence). V lost 8 bases and J lost 2, with 12 bases in between. The CDR3 has 13 residues. This CDR3 is CASLSNSNTEAFF. The CDR3 bases are TGTGCCAGCCTCTCTAACAGCAACACTGAAGCTTTCTTT.

This rearrangement joins TRBV29-1 to TRBJ1-2; no firm D call. In germline, CDR1 is SQVTM, CDR2 ANQGSEA. V was clipped by 6 bases and J by 0 bases, with 8 bases between them. This CDR3 comprises 12 residues. The CDR3, as DNA: TGCAGCGTATCTCGTGCTAACTATGGCTACACCTTC. This encodes CSVSRANYGYTF.

V and J are TRBV29-1 and TRBJ2-1, with TRBD1 matching over 10 bases. The CDR3 contains 15 residues. Germline V CDR1 and CDR2: SQVTM, ANQGSEA. V was pared by 3 bases and J by 7 bases, with 9 bases of the junction left unmatched. DNA for the CDR3: TGCAGCGTTGAGTCTTGGGACAGGGGTTTGAATGAGCAGTTCTTC. Protein sequence: CSVESWDRGLNEQFF.

This clonotype was detected ten times or more. V is TRBV2 and J is TRBJ2-3, with D uncertain. This CDR3 is built from 14 residues. Per the germline V gene, CDR1 is SNHLY and CDR2 is FYNNEI. V was shortened by 3 bases and J by 5 bases, with 12 bases between the two germline ends. Here the CDR3 reads CASSDPNLRDTQYF. The CDR3 DNA reads TGTGCCAGCAGTGACCCTAATTTGAGAGATACGCAGTATTTT.

Many counts were recorded for this clonotype. V usage is TRBV2 and J usage is TRBJ2-1, with no clear D. V was clipped by 6 bases and J by 11 bases, with 8 bases between them. The CDR3 extends over 10 amino acids. Per the germline V gene, CDR1 is SNHLY and CDR2 is FYNNEI. This chain's CDR3 is CASRYRQQFF. CDR3 nucleotide sequence: TGTGCCAGCAGGTACAGACAGCAGTTCTTC.

This clonotype was recorded at least ten times. The chain couples TRBV7-3 to TRBJ2-1; TRBD1 aligns across 7 bases. V gave up 1 base and J gave up 8 bases; unmatched junction bases: 5. CDR1 and CDR2 (germline): SGHTA, FQGTGA. This CDR3 region has 14 residues. The CDR3 sequence is CASSLNYRGDEQFF. CDR3 DNA sequence: TGTGCCAGCAGCTTAAACTACAGGGGCGATGAGCAGTTCTTC.

This clonotype was detected only a few times. This chain joins TRBV5-6 and TRBJ2-3; 11 positions match TRBD2. Germline V gene data show CDR1 as SGHDT and CDR2 as YYEEEE. Unmatched junction bases numbered 1, after V lost 0 bases and J lost 4 bases. The CDR3 covers 15 residues. The CDR3 DNA reads as TGTGCCAGCAGCTTGGTTAGCGGGAGGGCAGATACGCAGTATTTT. Its protein product is CASSLVSGRADTQYF.

Comments on this clonotype: This sequence may be a read error, since a much larger clone differs from it by one base. The chain joins TRBV13 to TRBJ2-1; possible D gene TRBD1, 5 bases. Germline CDR1 reads PRHDT; CDR2 reads FYEKMQ (reference sequence). This CDR3 region has 16 residues. The CDR3 loop is CASRKGVASSYNEQLF. CDR3 DNA: TGTGCCAGCCGAAAAGGGGTAGCATCCTCCTACAATGAGCAGCTCTTC.

This rearrangement joins TRBV4-1 to TRBJ1-5; no clear D gene. Trimming left V 0 bases short and J 2 bases short, with 8 bases between. The germline V gene has CDR1 MGHRA and CDR2 YSYEKL. The CDR3 is 15 residues long. The CDR3 here is CASSQDLGGNQPQHF. For the CDR3, the DNA is TGCGCCAGCAGCCAAGATCTAGGTGGCAATCAGCCCCAGCATTTT.

This clonotype has ten or more counts. CDR3 residues: CASSLPARLGEYEQYF. In DNA form, the CDR3 reads TGTGCCAGCAGTTTACCTGCACGCCTAGGAGAATACGAGCAGTACTTC. The V gene is TRBV28, the J gene TRBJ2-7; D gene ambiguous. The V gene lost 2 bases and the J gene lost 4 bases, with 18 bases spanning the gap. Germline assignment: CDR1 MDHEN and CDR2 SYDVKM. This CDR3 has 16 amino acids.

This clonotype was recorded a few times. This chain joins TRBV5-4 and TRBJ2-7; perhaps TRBD1 as D (6 bases). The CDR3 loop spans 16 amino acids. Trimming pared 4 bases from V and 7 bases from J, leaving 24 bases between. Germline V gene sequence: CDR1 SGHNT, CDR2 YYREEE (reference sequence). This chain's CDR3 is CASSERQDGGIGEQYF. CDR3 nucleotides: TGTGCCAGCAGCGAAAGACAGGATGGGGGTATTGGAGAGCAGTACTTC.

The chain has TRBV28 and TRBJ2-3, with D hard to call. Germline CDR1 MDHEN, CDR2 SYDVKM. The CDR3 has 14 residues. V was cut by 6 bases and J by 3 bases, with 13 bases left in between. CDR3 coding DNA: TGTGCCAGCAGCCCGGCCGGACGGACAGATACGCAGTATTTT. It translates to CASSPAGRTDTQYF.

This clonotype appeared many times. The J gene is TRBJ1-5, the V gene TRBV2; D is ambiguous. CDR1 is SNHLY, CDR2 FYNNEI, per germline. CDR3 size: 13 residues. Deletions cut 7 bases from V and 5 bases from J, with 12 bases between. The DNA for the CDR3 is TGTGCCAGCATGATTGATGGGGATCAGCCCCAGCATTTT. This translates into CASMIDGDQPQHF.

This clonotype appeared many times. The chain has TRBV13 and TRBJ1-5; D is uncertain. V was clipped by 0 bases and J by 0 bases, with 6 bases between them. CDR3 size: 15 residues. CDR1 is PRHDT and CDR2 is FYEKMQ in the germline V gene (reference sequence). The CDR3 DNA reads as TGTGCCAGCAGCTTAGGTACCACTAGCAATCAGCCCCAGCATTTT. Residues: CASSLGTTSNQPQHF.

The chain is built from TRBV6-6 and TRBJ1-2; D is possibly TRBD1 (6 bases). With 1 base removed from V and 8 bases from J, the gap between germline ends came to 17 bases. Germline CDR1 is MNHNY and CDR2 is SVGAGI (reference sequence). The length of the CDR3 is 15 residues. The CDR3 reads CASSYLIRDMEGYTF. DNA of the CDR3: TGTGCCAGCAGTTACTTGATCCGGGACATGGAGGGCTACACCTTC.

The chain combines TRBV9 with TRBJ2-7; 9 bases match TRBD1. Trimming removed 4 bases from V and 4 bases from J; junction bases left unmatched: 9. Looked up from germline, CDR1 is SGDLS and CDR2 is YYNGEE. This CDR3 has 15 residues. The chain's CDR3 is CASSPRTGEGYEQYF. CDR3 coding DNA: TGTGCCAGCAGCCCACGGACAGGGGAGGGTTACGAGCAGTACTTC.

This clonotype occurred many times. The rearrangement joins TRBV29-1 to TRBJ2-1; D tentatively fits TRBD1 or TRBD2 (5 bases each). CDR1 and CDR2 from the germline V gene are SQVTM and ANQGSEA. Trimming pared 4 bases from V and 7 bases from J, leaving 5 bases between. There are 10 residues in the CDR3. Here the CDR3 reads CSVGGNEQFF. The CDR3 DNA reads TGCAGCGTTGGGGGGAATGAGCAGTTCTTC.

This clonotype was detected ten times or more. V usage is TRBV2 and J usage is TRBJ2-7; the match to TRBD2 covers 7 bases. CDR1 and CDR2 (germline): SNHLY, FYNNEI. The J segment lost 5 bases and the V segment lost 2 bases, leaving 9 bases of the junction unmatched. The CDR3 is 15 residues long. In DNA form, the CDR3 reads TGTGCCAGCAGTGAAATGCAGCGGGATCTCCACGAGCAGTACTTC. Encoded protein: CASSEMQRDLHEQYF.